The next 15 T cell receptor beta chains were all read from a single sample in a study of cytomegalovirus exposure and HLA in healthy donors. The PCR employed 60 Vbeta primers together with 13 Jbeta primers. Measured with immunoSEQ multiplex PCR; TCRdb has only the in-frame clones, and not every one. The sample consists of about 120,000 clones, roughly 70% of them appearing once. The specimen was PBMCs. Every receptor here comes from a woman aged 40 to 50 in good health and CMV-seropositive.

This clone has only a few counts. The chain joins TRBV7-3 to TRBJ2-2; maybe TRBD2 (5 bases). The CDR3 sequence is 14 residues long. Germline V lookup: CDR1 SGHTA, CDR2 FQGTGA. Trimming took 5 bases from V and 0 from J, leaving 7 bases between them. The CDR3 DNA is TGTGCCAGCAGCCGGGATACGAACACCGGGGAGCTGTTTTTT. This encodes CASSRDTNTGELFF. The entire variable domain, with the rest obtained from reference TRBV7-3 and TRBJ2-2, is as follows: GAGVSQTPSNKVTEKGKYVELRCDPISGHTALYWYRQSLGQGPEFLIYFQGTGAADDSGLPNDRFFAVRPEGSVSTLKIQRTERGDSAVYLCASSRDTNTGELFFGEGSRLTVL.

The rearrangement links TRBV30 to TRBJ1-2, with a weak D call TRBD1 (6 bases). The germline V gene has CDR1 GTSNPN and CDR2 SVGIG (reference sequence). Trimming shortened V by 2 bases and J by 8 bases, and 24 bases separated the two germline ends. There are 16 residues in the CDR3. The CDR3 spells CAWSRGQKTSGWGYTF. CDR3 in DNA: TGTGCCTGGAGTCGTGGACAGAAAACTTCGGGGTGGGGCTACACCTTC.

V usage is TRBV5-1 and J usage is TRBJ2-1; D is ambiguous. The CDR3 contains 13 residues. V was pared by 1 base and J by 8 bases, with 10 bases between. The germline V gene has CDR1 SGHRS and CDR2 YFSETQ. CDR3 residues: CASSLSGGYEQFF. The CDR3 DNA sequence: TGCGCCAGCAGCTTGTCTGGCGGCTATGAGCAGTTCTTC.

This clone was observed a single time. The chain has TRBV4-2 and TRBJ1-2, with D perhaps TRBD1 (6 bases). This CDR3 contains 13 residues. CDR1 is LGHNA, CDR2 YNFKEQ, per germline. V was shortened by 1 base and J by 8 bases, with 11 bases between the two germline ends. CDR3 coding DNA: TGTGCCAGCAGCCAAGCTGACAGGTCCGGCTACACCTTC. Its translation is CASSQADRSGYTF.

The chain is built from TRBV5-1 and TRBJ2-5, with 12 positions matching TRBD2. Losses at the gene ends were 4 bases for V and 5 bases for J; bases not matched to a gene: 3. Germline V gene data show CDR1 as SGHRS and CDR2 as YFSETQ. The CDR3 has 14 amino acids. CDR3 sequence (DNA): TGCGCCAGCAGCGGGACTAGCGGGTCGGAGACCCAGTACTTC. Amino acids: CASSGTSGSETQYF.

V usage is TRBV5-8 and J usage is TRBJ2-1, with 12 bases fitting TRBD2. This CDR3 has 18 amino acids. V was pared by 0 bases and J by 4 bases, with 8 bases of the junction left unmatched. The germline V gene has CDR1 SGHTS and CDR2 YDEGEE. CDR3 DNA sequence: TGTGCCAGCAGCTTGGGACTAGCGGGAGTGTTCGGGTACAATGAGCAGTTCTTC. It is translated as CASSLGLAGVFGYNEQFF.

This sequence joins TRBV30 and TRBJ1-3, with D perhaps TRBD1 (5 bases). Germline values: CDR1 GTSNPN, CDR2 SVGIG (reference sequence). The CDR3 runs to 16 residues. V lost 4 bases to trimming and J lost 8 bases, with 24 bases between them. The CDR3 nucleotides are TGTGCCTGGAAAGGAGAACAGGAACTATTGCTGGACACCATATATTTT. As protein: CAWKGEQELLLDTIYF. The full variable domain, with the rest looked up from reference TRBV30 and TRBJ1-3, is SQTIHQWPATLVQPVGSPLSLECTVEGTSNPNLYWYRQAAGRGLQLLFYSVGIGQISSEVPQNLSASRPQDRQFILSSKKLLLSDSGFYLCAWKGEQELLLDTIYFGEGSWLTVV.

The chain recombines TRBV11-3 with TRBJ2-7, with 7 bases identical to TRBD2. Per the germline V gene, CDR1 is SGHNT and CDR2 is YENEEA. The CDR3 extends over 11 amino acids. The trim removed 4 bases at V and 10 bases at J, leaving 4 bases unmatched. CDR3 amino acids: CASSYGGGQYF. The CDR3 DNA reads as TGTGCCAGCAGCTATGGGGGGGGACAGTACTTC.

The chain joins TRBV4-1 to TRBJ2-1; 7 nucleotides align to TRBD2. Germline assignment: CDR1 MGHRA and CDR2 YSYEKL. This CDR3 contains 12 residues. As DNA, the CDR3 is TGCGCTTCGAGCGGGGATAACAATGAGCAGTTCTTC. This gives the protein CASSGDNNEQFF.

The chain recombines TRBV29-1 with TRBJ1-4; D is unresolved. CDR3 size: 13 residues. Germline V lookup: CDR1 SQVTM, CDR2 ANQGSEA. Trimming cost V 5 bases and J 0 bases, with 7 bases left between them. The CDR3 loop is CSVRGATNEKLFF. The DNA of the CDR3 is TGCAGCGTTAGAGGTGCAACTAATGAAAAACTGTTTTTT.

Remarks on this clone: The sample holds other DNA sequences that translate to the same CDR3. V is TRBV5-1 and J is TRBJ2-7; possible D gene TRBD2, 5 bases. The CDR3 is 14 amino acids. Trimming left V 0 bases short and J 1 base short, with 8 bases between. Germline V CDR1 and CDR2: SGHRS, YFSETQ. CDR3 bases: TGCGCCAGCAGCTTGGCCAGCGGATCCTACGAGCAGTACTTC. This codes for CASSLASGSYEQYF.

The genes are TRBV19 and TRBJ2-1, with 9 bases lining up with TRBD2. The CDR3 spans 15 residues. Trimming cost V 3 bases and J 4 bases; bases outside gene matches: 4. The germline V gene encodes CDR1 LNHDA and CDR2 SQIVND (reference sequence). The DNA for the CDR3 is TGTGCCAGTAGTATGGCGACTAGCGGTTACAATGAGCAGTTCTTC. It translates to CASSMATSGYNEQFF.

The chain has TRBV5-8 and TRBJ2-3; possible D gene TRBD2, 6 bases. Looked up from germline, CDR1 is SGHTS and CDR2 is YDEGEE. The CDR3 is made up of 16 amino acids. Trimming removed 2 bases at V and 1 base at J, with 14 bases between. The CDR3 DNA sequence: TGTGCCAGCAGCTTCGGAGGGGTGATGGGCACAGATACGCAGTATTTT. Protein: CASSFGGVMGTDTQYF.

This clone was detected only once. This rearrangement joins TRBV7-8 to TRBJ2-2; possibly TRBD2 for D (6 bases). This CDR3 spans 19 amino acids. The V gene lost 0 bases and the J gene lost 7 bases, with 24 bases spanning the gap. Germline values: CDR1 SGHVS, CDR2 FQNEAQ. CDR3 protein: CASSLARVVGPGGVGELFF. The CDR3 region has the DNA TGTGCCAGCAGCTTAGCGCGGGTGGTTGGACCTGGAGGGGTCGGGGAGCTGTTTTTT.

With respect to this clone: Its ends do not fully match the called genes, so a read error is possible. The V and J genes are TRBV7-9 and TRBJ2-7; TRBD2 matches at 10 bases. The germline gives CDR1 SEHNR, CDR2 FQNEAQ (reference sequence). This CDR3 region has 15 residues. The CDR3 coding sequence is TGTTCCAGCAGCCATAGGACTAGCGGAGCCTACGAGCAGTACTTC. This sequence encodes CSSSHRTSGAYEQYF.